This TCR beta chain was profiled in a study of T-cell memory formation after mild COVID-19. About the research overall: Each donor largely had its own TCR clusters. Points from the study as a whole: CM and EM subsets held most contracting CD4+ clones; EMRA held CD8+ ones. Pre-infection memory harbored some responding clones, suggesting cross-reactive memory joined.

The V gene lost 2 bases and the J gene lost 3 bases, with 5 bases spanning the gap. This CDR3 has 13 residues. In germline, CDR1 is MNHEY, CDR2 SVGAGI. This clonotype was observed a few times. What it binds is not known. Researchers used 5'RACE with constant-segment primers to make TCR alpha and TCR beta cDNA libraries that carry sample barcodes and UMIs. TCRdb fed the 5' RACE reads into MiXCR, producing one record per CDR3 protein. The sample has about 340,000 distinct CDR3 sequences, over 10% seen once. Sequenced material: PBMCs or a T cell subset sorted from them (not recorded which). The sequence came from a man aged 18 to 29 who had mild COVID-19 (a few samples of this study predate the infection). Cell type and time point are not known. V is TRBV6-5 and J is TRBJ2-1; no clear D. Here the CDR3 reads CASSYADYNEQFF. The CDR3 nucleotides are TGTGCCAGCAGTTACGCAGACTACAATGAGCAGTTCTTC.